The T cell receptor beta chain under discussion was sequenced for a study of blood T cell repertoires in COVID-19. Data came from immunoSEQ multiplex PCR; TCRdb stores just in-frame clones and leaves some out. The table includes roughly 100,000 clones, 85% detected once. The germline V gene encodes CDR1 MDHEN and CDR2 SYDVKM. This CDR3 region has 15 residues. The V end lost 2 bases, the J end lost 0 bases, and 8 bases lay between the germline ends. The receptor was isolated from a man aged 45 to 65 with acute or convalescent COVID-19. The J gene is TRBJ2-4, the V gene TRBV28, with unresolved D. What was sequenced was peripheral blood. The CDR3 sequence: CASSLEPTAKNIQYF. CDR3 nucleotides: TGTGCCAGCAGTTTAGAGCCAACAGCCAAAAACATTCAGTACTTC.